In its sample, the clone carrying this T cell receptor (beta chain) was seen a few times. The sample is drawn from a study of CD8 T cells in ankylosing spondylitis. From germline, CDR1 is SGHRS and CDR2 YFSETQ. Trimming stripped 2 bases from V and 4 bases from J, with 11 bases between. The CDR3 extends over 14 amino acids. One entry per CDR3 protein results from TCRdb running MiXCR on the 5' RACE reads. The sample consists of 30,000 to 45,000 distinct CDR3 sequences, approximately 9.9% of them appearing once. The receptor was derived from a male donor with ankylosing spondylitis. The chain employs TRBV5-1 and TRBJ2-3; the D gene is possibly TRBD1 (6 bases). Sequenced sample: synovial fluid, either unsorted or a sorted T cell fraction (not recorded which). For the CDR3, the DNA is TGCGCCAGCAGCTTAACAGGGAGAGCAGATACGCAGTATTTT. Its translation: CASSLTGRADTQYF.